The source of this T cell receptor beta chain is a study of CD8+CD57+ T cells in acquired aplastic anemia. About the research overall: Sorted CD4+ and CD8+ cells gave an average of around 3.3 ug of DNA. The average read count for CD4+ cells in healthy donors was 10 million to 11 million. Broader study findings: In common between the patients and the controls were more than 25 CD8+ CDR3 sequences. Patients did not significantly differ from controls in CD8+ Simpson's diversity.

This clonotype was counted ten times or more. Its antigen is not known. Germline lookup yields CDR1 LGHDT and CDR2 YNNKEL (reference sequence). Trimming took 1 base from V and 1 from J, leaving 13 bases between them. The CDR3 length is 17 residues. Profiling of TCR beta VDJ combinations and CDR3 sequences used genomic DNA as template. TCRdb re-derived calls from the reads in MiXCR, one entry per CDR3 protein. The data contain roughly 130,000 distinct CDR3 sequences, roughly 50% of them singletons. The source is a human donor in good health, serving as a control. Sequencing input: sorted CD4+, CD8+, or CD8+CD57+ T cells (not recorded which) from PBMCs. The chain is built from TRBV3-1 and TRBJ2-2; possibly TRBD2 for D (7 bases). In nucleotides, the CDR3 is TGTGCCAGCAGCCAAGGTGGGGGGGCGCAGAACACCGGGGAGCTGTTTTTT. Its translation is CASSQGGGAQNTGELFF.